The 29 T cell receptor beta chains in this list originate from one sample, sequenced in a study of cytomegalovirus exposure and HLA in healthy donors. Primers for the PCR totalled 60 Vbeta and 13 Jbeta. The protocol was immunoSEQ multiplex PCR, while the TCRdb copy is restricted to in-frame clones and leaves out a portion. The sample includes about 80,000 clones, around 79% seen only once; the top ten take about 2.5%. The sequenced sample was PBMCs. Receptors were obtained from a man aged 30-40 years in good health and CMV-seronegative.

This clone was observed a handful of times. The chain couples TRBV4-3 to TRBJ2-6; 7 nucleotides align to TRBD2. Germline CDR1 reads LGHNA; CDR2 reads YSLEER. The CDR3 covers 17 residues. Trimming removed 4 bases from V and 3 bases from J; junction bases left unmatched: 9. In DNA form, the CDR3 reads TGCGCCAGCAGCCCCCGAACGGGGGGTGATGGGGCCAACGTCCTGACTTTC. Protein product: CASSPRTGGDGANVLTF.

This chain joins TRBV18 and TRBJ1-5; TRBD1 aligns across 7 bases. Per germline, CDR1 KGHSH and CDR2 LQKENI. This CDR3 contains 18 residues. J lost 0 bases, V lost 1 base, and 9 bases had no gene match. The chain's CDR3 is CASSPLGPGQPSNQPQHF. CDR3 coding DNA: TGTGCCAGCTCACCACTGGGACCGGGACAGCCTAGCAATCAGCCCCAGCATTTT.

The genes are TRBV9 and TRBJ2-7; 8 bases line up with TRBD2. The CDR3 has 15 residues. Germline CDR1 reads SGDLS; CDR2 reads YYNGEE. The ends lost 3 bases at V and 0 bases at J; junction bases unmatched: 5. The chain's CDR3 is CASSAGGDTSYEQYF. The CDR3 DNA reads TGTGCCAGCAGCGCCGGGGGGGACACCTCCTACGAGCAGTACTTC. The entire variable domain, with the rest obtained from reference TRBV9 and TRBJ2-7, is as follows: DSGVTQTPKHLITATGQRVTLRCSPRSGDLSVYWYQQSLDQGLQFLIQYYNGEERAKGNILERFSAQQFPDLHSELNLSSLELGDSALYFCASSAGGDTSYEQYFGPGTRLTVT.

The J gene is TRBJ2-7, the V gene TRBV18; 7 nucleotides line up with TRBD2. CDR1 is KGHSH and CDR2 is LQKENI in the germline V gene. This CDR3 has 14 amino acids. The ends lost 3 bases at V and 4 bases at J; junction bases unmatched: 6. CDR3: CASSPFTGGYEQYF. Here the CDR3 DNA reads TGTGCCAGCTCACCTTTTACCGGGGGGTACGAGCAGTACTTC.

The CDR3 nucleotides are TGCGCCAGCAGCCGGAACTCCGGGACAGGGCCCAACTATGGCTACACCTTC. This translates into CASSRNSGTGPNYGYTF. The V and J genes are TRBV4-3 and TRBJ1-2, with 9 positions matching TRBD1. The V gene end was trimmed by 4 bases and the J gene end by 2 bases; junction bases not matched to a gene: 11. This CDR3 has 17 residues. The germline CDR1 and CDR2 sequences are LGHNA and YSLEER.

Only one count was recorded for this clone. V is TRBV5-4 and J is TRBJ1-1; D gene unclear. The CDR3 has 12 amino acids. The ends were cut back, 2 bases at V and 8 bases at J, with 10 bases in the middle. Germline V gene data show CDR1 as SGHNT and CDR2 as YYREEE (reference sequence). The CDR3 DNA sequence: TGTGCCAGCAGCTTTTCTTTCGGGGAAGCTTTCTTT. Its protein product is CASSFSFGEAFF.

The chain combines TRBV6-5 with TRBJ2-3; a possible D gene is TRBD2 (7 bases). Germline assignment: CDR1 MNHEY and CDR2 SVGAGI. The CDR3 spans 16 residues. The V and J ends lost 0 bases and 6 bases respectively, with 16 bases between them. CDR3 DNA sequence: TGTGCCAGCAGTTACTCGGGGGGGCAGGGGCGTGATACGCAGTATTTT. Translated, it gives CASSYSGGQGRDTQYF.

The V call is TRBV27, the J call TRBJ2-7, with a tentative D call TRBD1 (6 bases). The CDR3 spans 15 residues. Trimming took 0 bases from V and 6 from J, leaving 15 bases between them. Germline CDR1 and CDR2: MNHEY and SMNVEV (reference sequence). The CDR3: CASSLSGHGSSEQYF. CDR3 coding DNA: TGTGCCAGCAGTTTATCGGGACATGGGAGTTCCGAGCAGTACTTC.

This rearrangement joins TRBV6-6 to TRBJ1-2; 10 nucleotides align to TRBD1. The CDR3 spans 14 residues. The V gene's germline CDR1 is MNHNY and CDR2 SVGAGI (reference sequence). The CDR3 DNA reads TGTGCAGCACTTGCTGGGACAGGGGTGGGTGGCTACACCTTC. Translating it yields CAALAGTGVGGYTF.

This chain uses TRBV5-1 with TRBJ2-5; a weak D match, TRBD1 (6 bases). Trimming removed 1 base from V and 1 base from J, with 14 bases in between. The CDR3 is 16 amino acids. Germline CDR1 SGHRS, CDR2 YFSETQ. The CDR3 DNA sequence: TGCGCCAGCAGCTTGTCTGGGCGAGGGGGCCAAGAGACCCAGTACTTC. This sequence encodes CASSLSGRGGQETQYF.

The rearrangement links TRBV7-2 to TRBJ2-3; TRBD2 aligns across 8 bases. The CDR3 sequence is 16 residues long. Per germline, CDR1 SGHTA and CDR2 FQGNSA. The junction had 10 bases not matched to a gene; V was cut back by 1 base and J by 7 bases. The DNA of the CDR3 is TGTGCCAGCAGCTTAGGGAGTGCGGGGGGAGGAAATACGCAGTATTTT. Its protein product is CASSLGSAGGGNTQYF.

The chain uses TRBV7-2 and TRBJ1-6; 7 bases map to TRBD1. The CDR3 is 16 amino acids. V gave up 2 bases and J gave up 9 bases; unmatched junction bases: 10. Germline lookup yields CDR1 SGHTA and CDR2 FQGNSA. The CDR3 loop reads CASSLNARGVGSPLHF. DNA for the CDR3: TGTGCCAGCAGCTTAAACGCCAGGGGGGTAGGTTCACCCCTCCACTTT. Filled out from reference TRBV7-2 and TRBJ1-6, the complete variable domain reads GAGVSQSPSNKVTEKGKDVELRCDPISGHTALYWYRQSLGQGLEFLIYFQGNSAPDKSGLPSDRFSAERTGGSVSTLTIQRTQQEDSAVYLCASSLNARGVGSPLHFGNGTRLTVT.

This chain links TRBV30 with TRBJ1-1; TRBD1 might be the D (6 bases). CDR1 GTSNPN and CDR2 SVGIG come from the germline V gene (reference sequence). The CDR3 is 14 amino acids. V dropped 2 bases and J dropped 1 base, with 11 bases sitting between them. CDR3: CAWSTGTGNTEAFF. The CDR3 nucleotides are TGTGCCTGGAGTACAGGGACGGGGAACACTGAAGCTTTCTTT.

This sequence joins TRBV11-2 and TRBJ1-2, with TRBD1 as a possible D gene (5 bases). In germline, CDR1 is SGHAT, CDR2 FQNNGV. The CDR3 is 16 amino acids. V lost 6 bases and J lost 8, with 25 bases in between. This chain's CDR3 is CASRTIRQTPLGGYTF. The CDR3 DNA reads TGTGCCAGCAGAACCATCCGACAGACACCCTTGGGGGGCTACACCTTC.

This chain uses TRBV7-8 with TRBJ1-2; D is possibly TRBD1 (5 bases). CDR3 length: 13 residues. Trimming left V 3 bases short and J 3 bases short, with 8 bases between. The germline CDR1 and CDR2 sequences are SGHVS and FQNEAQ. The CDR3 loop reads CASSFGRDYGYTF. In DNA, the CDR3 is TGTGCCAGCAGCTTTGGCAGGGACTATGGCTACACCTTC.

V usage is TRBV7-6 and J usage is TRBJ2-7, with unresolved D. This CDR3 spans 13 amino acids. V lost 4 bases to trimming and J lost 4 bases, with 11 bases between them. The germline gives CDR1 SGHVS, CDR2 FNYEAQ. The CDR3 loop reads CASSSPDKYEQYF. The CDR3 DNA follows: TGTGCCAGCAGCTCGCCAGACAAATACGAGCAGTACTTC.

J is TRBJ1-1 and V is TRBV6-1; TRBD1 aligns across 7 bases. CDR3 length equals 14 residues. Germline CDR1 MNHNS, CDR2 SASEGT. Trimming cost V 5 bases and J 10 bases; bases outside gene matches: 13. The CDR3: CASSQHREGARAFF. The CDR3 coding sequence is TGTGCCAGCAGTCAACACCGGGAGGGGGCCCGAGCTTTCTTT.

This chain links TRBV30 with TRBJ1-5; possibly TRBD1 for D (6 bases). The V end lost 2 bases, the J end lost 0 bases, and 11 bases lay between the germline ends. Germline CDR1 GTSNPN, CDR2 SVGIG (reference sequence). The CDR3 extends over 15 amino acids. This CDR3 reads CAWSLQGISNQPQHF. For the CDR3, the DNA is TGTGCCTGGAGTCTGCAGGGGATTAGCAATCAGCCCCAGCATTTT.

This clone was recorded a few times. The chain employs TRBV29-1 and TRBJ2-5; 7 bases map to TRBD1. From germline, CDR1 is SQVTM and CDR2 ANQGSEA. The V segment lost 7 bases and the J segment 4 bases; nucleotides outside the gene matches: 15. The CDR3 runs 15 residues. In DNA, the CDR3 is TGCAGCGGGTCCACGGGGCAGGGGGATGGAGAGACCCAGTACTTC. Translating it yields CSGSTGQGDGETQYF.

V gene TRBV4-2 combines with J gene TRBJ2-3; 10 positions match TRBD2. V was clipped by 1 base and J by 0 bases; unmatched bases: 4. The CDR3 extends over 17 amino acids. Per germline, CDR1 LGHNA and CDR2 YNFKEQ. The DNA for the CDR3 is TGTGCCAGCAGCCAAGTACTAGCGGGGACTAGCACAGATACGCAGTATTTT. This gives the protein CASSQVLAGTSTDTQYF.

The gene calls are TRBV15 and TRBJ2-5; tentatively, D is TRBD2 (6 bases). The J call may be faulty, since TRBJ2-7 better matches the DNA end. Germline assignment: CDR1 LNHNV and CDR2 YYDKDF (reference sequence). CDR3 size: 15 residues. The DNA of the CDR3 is TGTGCCACCAGCAGAACCCGGGAGACGGTCCACGAGCAGTACTTC. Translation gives CATSRTRETVHEQYF.

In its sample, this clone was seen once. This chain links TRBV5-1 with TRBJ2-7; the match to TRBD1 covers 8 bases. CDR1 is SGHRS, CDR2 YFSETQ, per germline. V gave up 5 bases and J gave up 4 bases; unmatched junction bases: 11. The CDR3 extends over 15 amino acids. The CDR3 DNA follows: TGCGCCAGCAGGCCCGGACAGGGCGTAGGTTACGAGCAGTACTTC. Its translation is CASRPGQGVGYEQYF.

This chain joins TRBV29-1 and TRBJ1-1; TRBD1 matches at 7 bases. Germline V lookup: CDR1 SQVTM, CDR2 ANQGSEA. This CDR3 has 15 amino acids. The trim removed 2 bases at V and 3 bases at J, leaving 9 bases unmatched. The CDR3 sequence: CSVEYAGRGDTEAFF. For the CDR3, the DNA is TGCAGCGTTGAATACGCGGGCAGGGGGGACACTGAAGCTTTCTTT.

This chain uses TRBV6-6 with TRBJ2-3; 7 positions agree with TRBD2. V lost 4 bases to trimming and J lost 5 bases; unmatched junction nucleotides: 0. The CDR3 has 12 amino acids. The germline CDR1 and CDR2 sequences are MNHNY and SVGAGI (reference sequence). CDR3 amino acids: CASSWEGDTQYF. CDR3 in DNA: TGTGCCAGCAGTTGGGAGGGAGATACGCAGTATTTT.

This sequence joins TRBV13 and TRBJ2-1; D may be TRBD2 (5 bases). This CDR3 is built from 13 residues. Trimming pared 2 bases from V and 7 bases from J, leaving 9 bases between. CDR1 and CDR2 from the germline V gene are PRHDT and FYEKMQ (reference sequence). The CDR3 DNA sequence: TGTGCCAGCAGCTTACGGGGATGGAATGAGCAGTTCTTC. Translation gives CASSLRGWNEQFF.

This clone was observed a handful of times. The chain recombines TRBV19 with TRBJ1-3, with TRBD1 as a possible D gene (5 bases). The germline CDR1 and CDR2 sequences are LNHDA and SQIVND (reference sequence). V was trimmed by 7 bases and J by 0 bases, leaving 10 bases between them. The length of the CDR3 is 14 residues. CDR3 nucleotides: TGTGCCAGTACGGAGGGGAGCTCTGGAAACACCATATATTTT. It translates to CASTEGSSGNTIYF.

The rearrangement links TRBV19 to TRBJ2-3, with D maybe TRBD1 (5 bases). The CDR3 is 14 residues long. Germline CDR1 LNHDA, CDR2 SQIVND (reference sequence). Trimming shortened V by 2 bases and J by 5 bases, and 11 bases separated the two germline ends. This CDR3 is CASSITGSRDTQYF. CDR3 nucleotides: TGTGCCAGTAGTATAACAGGCTCAAGAGATACGCAGTATTTT.

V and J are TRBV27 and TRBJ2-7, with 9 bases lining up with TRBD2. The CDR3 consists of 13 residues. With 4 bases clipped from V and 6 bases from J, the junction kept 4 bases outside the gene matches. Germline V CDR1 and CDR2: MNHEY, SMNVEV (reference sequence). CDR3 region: CASSWAGGGEQYF. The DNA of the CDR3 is TGTGCCAGCAGTTGGGCGGGGGGGGGCGAGCAGTACTTC.

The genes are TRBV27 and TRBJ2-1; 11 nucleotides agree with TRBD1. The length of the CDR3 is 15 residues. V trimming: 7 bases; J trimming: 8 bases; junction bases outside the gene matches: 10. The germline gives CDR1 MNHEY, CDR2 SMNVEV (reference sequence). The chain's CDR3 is CASNELGQGADEQFF. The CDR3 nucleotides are TGTGCCAGCAACGAACTTGGACAGGGGGCCGATGAGCAGTTCTTC.